The 15 T cell receptor beta chains given below trace back to one sample, sequenced in a study of T cells in localized non-small cell lung cancer. Sequencing was performed with immunoSEQ multiplex PCR; in TCRdb, only in-frame clones are kept and a portion is missing. The table records some 15,000 clones, about 90% of them present only once. Sequences were derived from peripheral blood mononuclear cells, sampled before any cancer treatment. These receptors were collected from a male donor at least 60 years old with stage II lung adenocarcinoma.

This clone was counted a single time. The CDR3 region has the DNA TGTGCCAGTAGTCGGGACATGGTCTATGGCTACACCTTC. It is translated as CASSRDMVYGYTF. The chain employs TRBV19 and TRBJ1-2; maybe TRBD1 (6 bases). The V end lost 5 bases, the J end lost 4 bases, and 11 bases lay between the germline ends. Looked up from germline, CDR1 is LNHDA and CDR2 is SQIVND (reference sequence). The CDR3 is 13 amino acids.

This clone occurred a few times. The V and J genes are TRBV10-3 and TRBJ1-1; no reliable D call. Trimming stripped 5 bases from V and 2 bases from J, with 9 bases between. Germline lookup yields CDR1 ENHRY and CDR2 SYGVKD. This CDR3 spans 13 amino acids. The CDR3 coding sequence is TGTGCCATCAGTTCCGACGGAAACACTGAAGCTTTCTTT. It yields the protein CAISSDGNTEAFF.

The chain is built from TRBV2 and TRBJ2-2; D may be TRBD2 (6 bases). The CDR3 sequence is 13 residues long. Trimming took 7 bases from V and 1 from J, leaving 7 bases between them. Germline-derived CDR1 and CDR2 are SNHLY and FYNNEI. Here the CDR3 DNA reads TGTGCCAGCATGCGGGAGAACACCGGGGAGCTGTTTTTT. It translates to CASMRENTGELFF.

V gene TRBV18 combines with J gene TRBJ1-2, with D possibly TRBD1 on 5 matching bases. The V end was cut by 2 bases, the J end by 6 bases, with 10 bases between. Germline assignment: CDR1 KGHSH and CDR2 LQKENI. The CDR3 totals 13 residues. The CDR3 region is CASSPSRGDGYTF. In DNA form, the CDR3 reads TGTGCCAGCTCACCATCAAGGGGTGATGGCTACACCTTC.

This clone appeared a few times. This rearrangement joins TRBV5-1 to TRBJ2-2; TRBD1 is a possible D gene (5 bases). The CDR3 extends over 14 amino acids. CDR1 SGHRS and CDR2 YFSETQ come from the germline V gene. The V end lost 1 base, the J end lost 4 bases, and 8 bases lay between the germline ends. The CDR3 DNA sequence: TGCGCCAGCAGCTTGCGGCAGGGCACCGGGGAGCTGTTTTTT. This translates into CASSLRQGTGELFF.

The chain is built from TRBV11-3 and TRBJ1-1; D is undetermined. Trimming cost V 5 bases and J 5 bases, with 15 bases left between them. The CDR3 sequence is 14 residues long. The V gene's germline CDR1 is SGHNT and CDR2 YENEEA. The CDR3 DNA reads as TGTGCCAGCAGCGTAGGATCCGGGAGTACTGAAGCTTTCTTT. Translation gives CASSVGSGSTEAFF. Combining the CDR3 with reference TRBV11-3 and TRBJ1-1 gives the whole variable domain EAGVVQSPRYKIIEKKQPVAFWCNPISGHNTLYWYLQNLGQGPELLIRYENEEAVDDSQLPKDRFSAERLKGVDSTLKIQPAELGDSAVYLCASSVGSGSTEAFFGQGTRLTVV.

This clone was found once. The chain joins TRBV4-1 to TRBJ1-2; the D is unclear. V dropped 4 bases and J dropped 8 bases, with 11 bases sitting between them. The CDR3 runs to 12 residues. Germline-derived CDR1 and CDR2 are MGHRA and YSYEKL. Here the CDR3 DNA reads TGCGCCAGCAGCCGAAGACAAGGCGGCTACACCTTC. Translating it yields CASSRRQGGYTF.

This clone has just one count. The rearrangement uses TRBV5-1 and TRBJ1-1, with a tentative D call TRBD1 (5 bases). V was shortened by 6 bases and J by 7 bases, with 19 bases between the two germline ends. The CDR3 is 14 amino acids. Germline lookup yields CDR1 SGHRS and CDR2 YFSETQ. In DNA, the CDR3 is TGCGCCAGCAATTATGAGGGGCAAAGAGGTGAAGCTTTCTTT. Its protein is CASNYEGQRGEAFF.

This chain uses TRBV28 with TRBJ2-7; 14 bases fit TRBD2. The CDR3 has 15 amino acids. The V and J ends lost 6 bases and 4 bases, in that order; junction bases with no gene match: 5. Germline CDR1 MDHEN, CDR2 SYDVKM. The CDR3 DNA follows: TGTGCCAGCAGGCAGACTAGCGGGAGGGCTTACGAGCAGTACTTC. Amino acids: CASRQTSGRAYEQYF.

This chain links TRBV30 with TRBJ1-1; D is ambiguous. V lost 3 bases and J lost 1, with 6 bases in between. Germline CDR1 and CDR2: GTSNPN and SVGIG (reference sequence). The CDR3 sequence is 12 residues long. CDR3 bases: TGTGCCTGGAGGGCAAGGAACACTGAAGCTTTCTTT. Translating it yields CAWRARNTEAFF. The whole variable domain, remainder taken from reference TRBV30 and TRBJ1-1, is SQTIHQWPATLVQPVGSPLSLECTVEGTSNPNLYWYRQAAGRGLQLLFYSVGIGQISSEVPQNLSASRPQDRQFILSSKKLLLSDSGFYLCAWRARNTEAFFGQGTRLTVV.

This chain uses TRBV28 with TRBJ2-2; 13 nucleotides match TRBD2. The CDR3 loop spans 20 amino acids. CDR1 MDHEN and CDR2 SYDVKM come from the germline V gene. The V and J ends lost 5 bases and 4 bases, in that order; junction bases with no gene match: 16. The CDR3 DNA sequence: TGTGCCAGCAGTCCACTACCCGGACTAGCGGGAGTGGGGAGCACCGGGGAGCTGTTTTTT. Translated, it gives CASSPLPGLAGVGSTGELFF. Full variable domain (outside the CDR3, taken from reference TRBV28 and TRBJ2-2): DVKVTQSSRYLVKRTGEKVFLECVQDMDHENMFWYRQDPGLGLRLIYFSYDVKMKEKGDIPEGYSVSREKKERFSLILESASTNQTSMYLCASSPLPGLAGVGSTGELFFGEGSRLTVL.

This chain connects TRBV30 to TRBJ2-7; 9 bases fit TRBD1. V gave up 4 bases and J gave up 4 bases; unmatched junction bases: 5. The CDR3 has 13 residues. Looked up from germline, CDR1 is GTSNPN and CDR2 is SVGIG (reference sequence). The CDR3 region has the DNA TGTGCCTGGACCGGGACAGGGCCTTACGAGCAGTACTTC. It codes for CAWTGTGPYEQYF. The whole variable domain, filled in from reference TRBV30 and TRBJ2-7, reads SQTIHQWPATLVQPVGSPLSLECTVEGTSNPNLYWYRQAAGRGLQLLFYSVGIGQISSEVPQNLSASRPQDRQFILSSKKLLLSDSGFYLCAWTGTGPYEQYFGPGTRLTVT.

This clone has a single count. This chain uses TRBV14 with TRBJ1-1, with 10 bases lining up with TRBD1. The CDR3 spans 16 residues. The germline gives CDR1 SGHDN, CDR2 FVKESK. V was pared by 1 base and J by 4 bases, with 6 bases of the junction left unmatched. CDR3 coding DNA: TGTGCCAGCAGCCAAGGCCTTGGACAGGGGGGCACTGAAGCTTTCTTT. Amino acid sequence: CASSQGLGQGGTEAFF.

The V and J genes are TRBV4-1 and TRBJ2-2; 8 bases agree with TRBD1. The ends lost 0 bases at V and 6 bases at J; junction bases unmatched: 6. Looked up from germline, CDR1 is MGHRA and CDR2 is YSYEKL. The CDR3 sequence is 16 residues long. The CDR3 region is CASSQEVWTGPGELFF. In DNA, the CDR3 is TGCGCCAGCAGCCAAGAAGTCTGGACAGGGCCCGGGGAGCTGTTTTTT.

The chain couples TRBV9 to TRBJ1-2; D uncertain. The CDR3 covers 14 residues. Trimming stripped 2 bases from V and 2 bases from J, with 10 bases between. Looked up from germline, CDR1 is SGDLS and CDR2 is YYNGEE. CDR3 sequence: CASSVFDGNYGYTF. Written as DNA, the CDR3 is TGTGCCAGCAGCGTTTTCGACGGGAACTATGGCTACACCTTC.